The 31 T cell receptor beta chains below come from one sample, sequenced in a study of human T cells and chemical hapten exposure. Individual cDNA molecules in this library carried unique molecular identifiers. TCRdb analysed the reads with MiXCR anew, one entry per CDR3 protein. The sample holds 95,000 to 150,000 distinct CDR3 sequences, 8% to 9.5% seen once. Someone pulled total RNA out of unfractionated whole blood. Sequenced input: whole blood. All receptors come from a human donor in good health. Some clones in this sample may be carry-over from other donors' samples.

This clonotype was picked up a small number of times. The V gene is TRBV3-1, the J gene TRBJ2-3; D uncertain. CDR1 and CDR2 from the germline V gene are LGHDT and YNNKEL (reference sequence). V lost 0 bases, J lost 0 bases, and 19 bases lay in between. This CDR3 has 19 residues. The CDR3 sequence is CASSQEVLGSALSTDTQYF. The CDR3 region has the DNA TGTGCCAGCAGCCAAGAGGTTCTGGGGTCCGCACTTAGCACAGATACGCAGTATTTT.

The chain combines TRBV5-1 with TRBJ2-1, with 14 bases aligning to TRBD2. V dropped 4 bases and J dropped 15; count of bases not matched to a gene: 15. Germline V gene sequence: CDR1 SGHRS, CDR2 YFSETQ. This CDR3 contains 16 residues. CDR3 amino acids: CASSPERKGLAGDRFF. The CDR3, as DNA: TGCGCCAGCAGCCCTGAGCGAAAGGGACTAGCGGGAGACCGGTTCTTC. The complete variable domain, with remaining parts taken from reference TRBV5-1 and TRBJ2-1, reads KAGVTQTPRYLIKTRGQQVTLSCSPISGHRSVSWYQQTPGQGLQFLFEYFSETQRNKGNFPGRFSGRQFSNSRSEMNVSTLELGDSALYLCASSPERKGLAGDRFFGPGTRLTVL.

The rearrangement links TRBV20-1 to TRBJ2-5, with TRBD2 matching 12 bases. The CDR3 totals 14 residues. Per the germline V gene, CDR1 is DFQATT and CDR2 is SNEGSKA (reference sequence). V trimming: 5 bases; J trimming: 2 bases; junction bases outside the gene matches: 3. The chain's CDR3 is CSAYLAGGQETQYF. CDR3 in DNA: TGCAGTGCTTATCTAGCGGGGGGGCAAGAGACCCAGTACTTC.

This clonotype was recorded many times. The V gene is TRBV5-5, the J gene TRBJ2-7; D is possibly TRBD1 or TRBD2 (5 bases each). Germline CDR1 reads SGHKS; CDR2 reads YYEKEE (reference sequence). V lost 0 bases and J 2 bases, leaving 9 bases between the germline ends. The CDR3 contains 14 residues. CDR3 sequence (DNA): TGTGCCAGCAGCTTGGAACGGGACCCCTACGAGCAGTACTTC. It codes for CASSLERDPYEQYF.

This clonotype was recorded a few times. The rearrangement links TRBV15 to TRBJ2-4, with a tentative D call TRBD2 (6 bases). Trimming left V 1 base short and J 8 bases short, with 12 bases between. The CDR3 spans 14 residues. Germline V gene lookup returns CDR1 LNHNV and CDR2 YYDKDF (reference sequence). The CDR3: CATSRGGGADIQYF. The CDR3 DNA follows: TGTGCCACCAGCAGAGGAGGAGGGGCGGACATTCAGTACTTC.

Many counts were recorded for this clonotype. V usage is TRBV6-5 and J usage is TRBJ1-1, with 9 nucleotides matching TRBD1. Germline values: CDR1 MNHEY, CDR2 SVGAGI. This CDR3 region has 15 residues. V lost 7 bases to trimming and J lost 1 base; unmatched junction nucleotides: 7. The CDR3 here is CASKPGQGANTEAFF. CDR3 sequence (DNA): TGTGCCAGCAAACCGGGACAGGGCGCGAACACTGAAGCTTTCTTT.

This sequence joins TRBV7-9 and TRBJ1-1; D call uncertain. The CDR3 totals 14 residues. V was pared by 4 bases and J by 6 bases, with 15 bases between. Per the germline V gene, CDR1 is SEHNR and CDR2 is FQNEAQ (reference sequence). CDR3 DNA: TGTGCCAGCAGCTCCCCAGCTAGCGTCGCTGAAGCTTTCTTT. Protein sequence: CASSSPASVAEAFF.

The chain joins TRBV5-1 to TRBJ2-7, with D unresolved. Germline V lookup: CDR1 SGHRS, CDR2 YFSETQ. V dropped 1 base and J dropped 1 base, with 12 bases sitting between them. This CDR3 contains 15 residues. This chain's CDR3 is CASSLNLGLSYEQYF. In nucleotides, the CDR3 is TGCGCCAGCAGCTTGAATCTGGGATTATCCTACGAGCAGTACTTC.

The CDR3 sequence: CASSQDRTAQEPQHF. CDR3 nucleotide sequence: TGCGCCAGCAGCCAAGATCGGACAGCCCAGGAGCCCCAGCATTTT. The genes are TRBV4-1 and TRBJ1-5, with D possibly being TRBD1 (6 bases). V was pared by 0 bases and J by 8 bases, with 14 bases between. Germline CDR1 is MGHRA and CDR2 is YSYEKL. There are 15 residues in the CDR3.

This clonotype was detected many times. The chain uses TRBV20-1 and TRBJ1-4, with 8 bases identical to TRBD1. From germline, CDR1 is DFQATT and CDR2 SNEGSKA (reference sequence). Trimming removed 4 bases from V and 3 bases from J; junction bases left unmatched: 1. The CDR3 sequence is 13 residues long. CDR3 DNA sequence: TGCAGTGCTACGACAGGGGCTAATGAAAAACTGTTTTTT. It specifies CSATTGANEKLFF.

The table lists this clonotype with a few counts. The chain employs TRBV28 and TRBJ1-2, with TRBD1 identical over 8 bases. Germline V gene lookup returns CDR1 MDHEN and CDR2 SYDVKM. The CDR3 loop spans 13 amino acids. V lost 4 bases and J lost 8; bases outside the gene matches: 6. The CDR3 nucleotides are TGTGCCAGCAGTTCCCAGGGGGCGGAGGGCTACACCTTC. It specifies CASSSQGAEGYTF.

There are a few counts of this clonotype. The chain uses TRBV20-1 and TRBJ2-1; no firm D call. Germline loops: CDR1 DFQATT, CDR2 SNEGSKA (reference sequence). The CDR3 consists of 15 residues. V gave up 0 bases and J gave up 0 bases, with 9 bases separating them. The CDR3 DNA sequence: TGCAGTGCTAGAGATCCACTGAGCTCCTACAATGAGCAGTTCTTC. This translates into CSARDPLSSYNEQFF.

This clonotype has just a few counts. The chain carries TRBV5-1 and TRBJ2-3; 11 bases are shared with TRBD2. This CDR3 is built from 16 residues. V dropped 1 base and J dropped 1; count of bases not matched to a gene: 2. Germline V gene data show CDR1 as SGHRS and CDR2 as YFSETQ. The CDR3 sequence is CASSLTSGSGTDTQYF. CDR3 coding DNA: TGCGCCAGCAGCTTGACTAGCGGGAGCGGCACAGATACGCAGTATTTT.

The chain employs TRBV20-1 and TRBJ2-3, with D perhaps TRBD2 (6 bases). Trimming took off 0 bases at V and 4 bases at J, with 17 bases between the two ends. CDR1 is DFQATT and CDR2 is SNEGSKA in the germline V gene (reference sequence). The CDR3 has 16 amino acids. Here the CDR3 DNA reads TGCAGTGCTAGAGATCCCTCGACCGGGGGTGCAGATACGCAGTATTTT. The encoded protein is CSARDPSTGGADTQYF.

The chain has TRBV7-8 and TRBJ2-7, with D unresolved. Germline V lookup: CDR1 SGHVS, CDR2 FQNEAQ. Trimming took 1 base from V and 5 from J, leaving 15 bases between them. The length of the CDR3 is 15 residues. CDR3 bases: TGTGCCAGCAGCTTAGATTTTGGTTGGGGTGACGAGCAGTACTTC. It is translated as CASSLDFGWGDEQYF.

This clonotype was seen more than once but under ten times. This sequence joins TRBV6-2 or TRBV6-3 and TRBJ1-1; unclear D gene. Trimming took 6 bases from V and 0 from J, leaving 5 bases between them. The CDR3 covers 12 residues. CDR1 is MNHEY and CDR2 is SVGEGT in the germline V gene. The CDR3 reads CASRILNTEAFF. The CDR3, as DNA: TGTGCCAGCAGAATATTGAACACTGAAGCTTTCTTT.

This clonotype turned up a few times. The chain employs TRBV4-1 and TRBJ2-7, with 10 bases identical to TRBD1. V was pared by 0 bases and J by 5 bases, with 4 bases of the junction left unmatched. The V gene's germline CDR1 is MGHRA and CDR2 YSYEKL. The CDR3 is made up of 15 amino acids. The CDR3 DNA is TGCGCCAGCAGCCAAGATCGGGGACAGGGGAACGAGCAGTACTTC. Translated: CASSQDRGQGNEQYF.

The V call is TRBV5-1, the J call TRBJ2-5; D remains ambiguous. Looked up from germline, CDR1 is SGHRS and CDR2 is YFSETQ. The germline V and J ends were trimmed by 0 bases and 6 bases, with 21 bases remaining between them. The CDR3 is 17 amino acids. CDR3 in amino acids: CASSLGGARGGEKTQYF. CDR3 nucleotides: TGCGCCAGCAGCTTGGGAGGTGCGAGAGGCGGAGAAAAGACCCAGTACTTC.

This clonotype came up many times. This chain joins TRBV6-2 or TRBV6-3 and TRBJ1-1; unclear D gene. Between the trimmed V and J ends, which lost 7 bases and 4 bases, there was a span of 13 bases. Germline CDR1 MNHEY, CDR2 SVGEGT. The CDR3 has 13 residues. The CDR3: CASNLYRGTEAFF. Written as DNA, the CDR3 is TGTGCCAGCAACCTATATCGAGGCACTGAAGCTTTCTTT.

This chain joins TRBV20-1 and TRBJ1-3, with a weak D call TRBD1 (6 bases). The CDR3 runs 14 residues. The V and J ends lost 6 bases and 4 bases respectively, with 16 bases between them. The germline gives CDR1 DFQATT, CDR2 SNEGSKA (reference sequence). CDR3 protein: CSAGWGLSGNTIYF. Here the CDR3 DNA reads TGCAGTGCGGGTTGGGGGCTCTCCGGAAACACCATATATTTT.

The rearrangement uses TRBV3-1 and TRBJ2-1, with D perhaps matching TRBD2 (6 bases). Germline CDR1 is LGHDT and CDR2 is YNNKEL (reference sequence). V was clipped by 8 bases and J by 2 bases, with 16 bases between them. The CDR3 consists of 15 residues. The DNA for the CDR3 is TGTGCCAGCCACGTGGGGCGGGACCCCTACAATGAGCAGTTCTTC. Protein: CASHVGRDPYNEQFF.

The table lists this clonotype with a few counts. The chain combines TRBV29-1 with TRBJ2-1; either TRBD1 or TRBD2 may fit D (5 bases each). Germline V lookup: CDR1 SQVTM, CDR2 ANQGSEA. The CDR3 runs to 14 residues. V lost 3 bases and J lost 1, with 10 bases in between. This CDR3 reads CSVDRESSYNEQFF. As DNA, the CDR3 is TGCAGCGTTGACAGGGAGAGTTCCTACAATGAGCAGTTCTTC.

This clonotype was found once. One end of the junction does not line up with germline, which may come from a read error. The chain is built from TRBV7-9 and TRBJ2-3; 12 nucleotides line up with TRBD1. Germline CDR1 is SEHNR and CDR2 is FQNEAQ (reference sequence). This CDR3 is built from 15 residues. The CDR3 sequence: CASSSGQGARDTKYF. The CDR3 coding sequence is TGTGCCAGCAGCTCGGGACAGGGGGCGAGGGATACGAAGTATTTT.

Ten or more counts support this clonotype. The V call is TRBV29-1, the J call TRBJ1-1; no firm D call. Looked up from germline, CDR1 is SQVTM and CDR2 is ANQGSEA. The CDR3 runs 16 residues. Trimming took off 6 bases at V and 0 bases at J, with 20 bases between the two ends. CDR3 loop: CSVPGGGKSLNTEAFF. In nucleotides, the CDR3 is TGCAGCGTCCCAGGAGGAGGGAAGTCATTGAACACTGAAGCTTTCTTT.

The V gene is TRBV3-1, the J gene TRBJ1-4, with D possibly TRBD1 on 5 matching bases. CDR3 length: 15 residues. Germline CDR1 is LGHDT and CDR2 is YNNKEL (reference sequence). The ends were cut back, 2 bases at V and 0 bases at J, with 7 bases in the middle. The CDR3 DNA is TGTGCCAGCAGCCAACAGGGTGCAACTAATGAAAAACTGTTTTTT. Encoded protein: CASSQQGATNEKLFF.

This chain's CDR3 is CASSHRPGEATEAFF. The CDR3 DNA reads TGTGCCAGCAGCCACCGCCCAGGGGAGGCCACTGAAGCTTTCTTT. V gene TRBV7-9 combines with J gene TRBJ1-1; a possible D gene is TRBD1 (6 bases). This CDR3 comprises 15 residues. CDR1 and CDR2 (germline): SEHNR, FQNEAQ (reference sequence). Between the trimmed V and J ends, which lost 5 bases and 4 bases, there was a span of 17 bases. The full variable domain, completed using reference TRBV7-9 and TRBJ1-1, is DTGVSQNPRHKITKRGQNVTFRCDPISEHNRLYWYRQTLGQGPEFLTYFQNEAQLEKSRLLSDRFSAERPKGSFSTLEIQRTEQGDSAMYLCASSHRPGEATEAFFGQGTRLTVV.

This clonotype was seen a handful of times. The chain recombines TRBV6-6 with TRBJ2-2; TRBD1 matches at 12 bases. V was clipped by 6 bases and J by 5 bases; unmatched bases: 10. CDR3 size: 17 residues. Germline V lookup: CDR1 MNHNY, CDR2 SVGAGI (reference sequence). The CDR3 protein is CASRPPGQGAVTGELFF. For the CDR3, the DNA is TGTGCCAGCAGACCTCCGGGACAGGGGGCTGTTACCGGGGAGCTGTTTTTT.

V and J are TRBV10-1 and TRBJ2-1; a possible D gene is TRBD2 (6 bases). Germline V lookup: CDR1 WNHNN, CDR2 SYGVQD (reference sequence). The length of the CDR3 is 14 residues. Between the trimmed V and J ends, which lost 3 bases and 4 bases, there was a span of 10 bases. This CDR3 reads CASSDAGRYNEQFF. The CDR3 DNA follows: TGCGCCAGCAGTGATGCGGGGAGATACAATGAGCAGTTCTTC.

V gene TRBV19 combines with J gene TRBJ2-2; 9 nucleotides align to TRBD2. The V segment lost 7 bases and the J segment 5 bases; nucleotides outside the gene matches: 17. This CDR3 region has 18 residues. The V gene's germline CDR1 is LNHDA and CDR2 SQIVND (reference sequence). CDR3 DNA: TGTGCCAGTACCCCACGGGGCGGGAGGGCCTCGCTTACCGGGGAGCTGTTTTTT. Amino acids: CASTPRGGRASLTGELFF.

This clonotype appeared a few times. The V and J genes are TRBV20-1 and TRBJ1-1; D remains unclear. This CDR3 spans 16 amino acids. Trimming removed 4 bases at V and 1 base at J, with 19 bases between. Germline CDR1 reads DFQATT; CDR2 reads SNEGSKA (reference sequence). Written as DNA, the CDR3 is TGCAGTGCTACCTCCCTAAGGACGGCGGGGAACACTGAAGCTTTCTTT. This encodes CSATSLRTAGNTEAFF.

This rearrangement joins TRBV30 to TRBJ2-1; unclear D gene. Germline V gene data show CDR1 as GTSNPN and CDR2 as SVGIG (reference sequence). This CDR3 comprises 13 residues. V lost 2 bases, J lost 6 bases, and 11 bases lay in between. The chain's CDR3 is CAWSTGPGNEQFF. The CDR3, as DNA: TGTGCCTGGAGTACGGGTCCGGGCAATGAGCAGTTCTTC.